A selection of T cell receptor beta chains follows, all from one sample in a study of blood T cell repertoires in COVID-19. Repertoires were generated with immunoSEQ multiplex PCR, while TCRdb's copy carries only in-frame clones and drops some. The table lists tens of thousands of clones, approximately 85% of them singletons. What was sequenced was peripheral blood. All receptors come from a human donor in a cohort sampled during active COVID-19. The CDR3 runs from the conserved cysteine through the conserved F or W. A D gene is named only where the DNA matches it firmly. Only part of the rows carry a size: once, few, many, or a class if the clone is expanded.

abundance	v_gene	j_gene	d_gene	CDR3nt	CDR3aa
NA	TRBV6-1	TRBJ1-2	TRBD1	TGTGCCAGCAGTGTGCGCCCGACAGGGTGGGACTATGGCTACACCTTC	CASSVRPTGWDYGYTF
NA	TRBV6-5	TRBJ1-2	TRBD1	TGTGCCAGCAGCGGACAGGGGGCGATAATTGGCTACACCTTC	CASSGQGAIIGYTF
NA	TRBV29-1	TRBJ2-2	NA	TGCAGCGTTGACGGACAGAACACCGGGGAGCTGTTTTTT	CSVDGQNTGELFF
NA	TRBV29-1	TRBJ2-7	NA	TGCAGCGTTGACGACGATAGCACCTACGAGCAGTACTTC	CSVDDDSTYEQYF
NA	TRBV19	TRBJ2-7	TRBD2	TGTGCCAGTAGTGCCGAGGGAGGGACCCAAGGTTTTAGCGGCTCCTACGAGCAGTACTTC	CASSAEGGTQGFSGSYEQYF
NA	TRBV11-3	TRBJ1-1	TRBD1	TGTGCCAGCAGCGAGGGGGCGAACACTGAAGCTTTCTTT	CASSEGANTEAFF
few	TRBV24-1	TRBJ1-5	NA	TGTGCCACCTCCCGAGGGTATCAGCCCCAGCATTTT	CATSRGYQPQHF
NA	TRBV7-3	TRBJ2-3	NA	TGTGCCAGCAGCTTTCAGGGGACAGATACGCAGTATTTT	CASSFQGTDTQYF
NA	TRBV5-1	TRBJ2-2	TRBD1	TGCGCCAGCACCGGGACAGGGGGGACCGGGGAGCTGTTTTTT	CASTGTGGTGELFF
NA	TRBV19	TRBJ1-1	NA	TGTGCCAGTAGTTTCGACCGGGGGAGCACTGAAGCTTTCTTT	CASSFDRGSTEAFF
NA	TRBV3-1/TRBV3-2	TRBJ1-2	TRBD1	TGTGCCAGCAGCCTGGGACAGGGCGCCGGCTACACCTTC	CASSLGQGAGYTF
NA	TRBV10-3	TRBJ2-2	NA	TGTGCCATCAGTCATATCGAGGAGGGAAGGAGGACCGGGGAGCTGTTTTTT	CAISHIEEGRRTGELFF
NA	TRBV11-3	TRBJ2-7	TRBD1	TGTGCCAGCAGCTTAGCCGGGACAGGTGGATACGAGCAGTACTTC	CASSLAGTGGYEQYF
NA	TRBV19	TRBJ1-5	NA	TGTGCCAGTAGTATGGCGGGCGATCAGCCCCAGCATTTT	CASSMAGDQPQHF
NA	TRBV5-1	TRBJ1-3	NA	TGCGCCAGCAGCTTCGAGGGGTTCGGGAGAGGAAACACCATATATTTT	CASSFEGFGRGNTIYF
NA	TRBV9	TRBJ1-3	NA	TGTGCCAGCAGCGTAGCTTCGGGAGCTGGAAACACCATATATTTT	CASSVASGAGNTIYF
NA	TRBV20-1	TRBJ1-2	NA	TGCAGTGCTAGACAGGGCTATGGCTACACCTTC	CSARQGYGYTF
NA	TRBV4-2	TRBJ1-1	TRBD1	TGTGCCAGCAGCCCAGGGGGCCACACGAACACTGAAGCTTTCTTT	CASSPGGHTNTEAFF
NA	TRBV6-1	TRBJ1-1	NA	TGTGCCAGCAGTGATGACAGATTGAACACTGAAGCTTTCTTT	CASSDDRLNTEAFF
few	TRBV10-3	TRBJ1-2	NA	TGTGCCATCAGTGGGGGGGACGGAGCTAACTATGGCTACACCTTC	CAISGGDGANYGYTF
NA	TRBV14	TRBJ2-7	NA	TGTGCCAGCAGCCTCCCAGGGCCCCTCGCCGAGCAGTACTTC	CASSLPGPLAEQYF
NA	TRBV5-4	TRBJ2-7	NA	TGTGCCAGCAGTATTAACCGGGACAACGAGCAGTACTTC	CASSINRDNEQYF
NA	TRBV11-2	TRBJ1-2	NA	TGTGCCAGCAGATACGATCCAGGGTCTGGCTACACCTTC	CASRYDPGSGYTF
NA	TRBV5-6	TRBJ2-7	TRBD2	TGTGCCAGCAGCTTGGCGGGGGGACTCTACGAGCAGTACTTC	CASSLAGGLYEQYF
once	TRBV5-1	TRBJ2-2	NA	TGCGCCAGCAGCTTGGTGGCTAGGGGCACCGGGGAGCTGTTTTTT	CASSLVARGTGELFF
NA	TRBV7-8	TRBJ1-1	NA	TGTGCCAGCAGCTCAGCAGCCGCGGGGGGCTATACATCTGAAGCTTTCTTT	CASSSAAAGGYTSEAFF
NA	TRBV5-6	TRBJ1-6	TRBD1	TGTGCCAGCAGCCAAGGACAGGGGGCGGGACATTCACCCCTCCACTTT	CASSQGQGAGHSPLHF
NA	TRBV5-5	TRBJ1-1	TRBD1	TGTGCCAGCAGCTTGGGAAGGGGGCTATTAGAAGAAGCTTTCTTT	CASSLGRGLLEEAFF
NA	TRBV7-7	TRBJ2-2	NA	TGTGCTAGCAGCACCCCTAGAGGGTTACTGTTTTTT	CASSTPRGLLFF